This T cell receptor (beta chain) was obtained from a study of cytomegalovirus exposure and HLA in healthy donors. Across the whole study: The 110 or so validation repertoires used a platform that matched the one used for the 600 to 750 first-cohort repertoires, as a later analysis reported. Points from the study as a whole: Some TCR beta chains (about 170 of them) were listed as cytomegalovirus-associated. The classifier reportedly diagnosed cytomegalovirus status with high specificity and sensitivity. TCR clusters originating in the first cohort tended to co-occur in the 100 to 150 validation repertoires, according to a later analysis.

Only in-frame clones appear in the TCRdb table, and some are missing; sequencing was by immunoSEQ multiplex PCR. The sample lists roughly 130,000 clones; approximately 91% were seen once. Trimming shortened V by 4 bases and J by 0 bases, and 9 bases separated the two germline ends. Germline V gene data show CDR1 as SEHNR and CDR2 as FQNEAQ (reference sequence). The CDR3 runs to 15 residues. This clone was counted ten times or more. Its antigen remains unidentified. The rearrangement joins TRBV7-9 to TRBJ2-2; maybe TRBD1 (6 bases). The clonotype was recovered from a man in his thirties or forties in good health and CMV-seronegative. The sample taken for sequencing was PBMCs. CDR3 amino acids: CASSYRVTNTGELFF. The CDR3, as DNA: TGTGCCAGCAGCTACAGGGTAACGAACACCGGGGAGCTGTTTTTT.